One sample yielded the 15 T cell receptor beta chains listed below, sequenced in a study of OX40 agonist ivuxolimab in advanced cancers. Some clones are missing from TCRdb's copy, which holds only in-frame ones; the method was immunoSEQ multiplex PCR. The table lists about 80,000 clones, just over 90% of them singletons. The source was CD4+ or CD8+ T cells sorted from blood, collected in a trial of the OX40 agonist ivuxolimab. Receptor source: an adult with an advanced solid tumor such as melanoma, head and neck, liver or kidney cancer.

CDR3 amino acids: CASSRNGYTF. The CDR3 nucleotides are TGTGCCAGTAGCCGAAATGGCTACACCTTC. This rearrangement joins TRBV19 to TRBJ1-2; D is ambiguous. Trimming removed 6 bases from V and 6 bases from J, with 5 bases in between. The CDR3 is made up of 10 amino acids. Germline lookup yields CDR1 LNHDA and CDR2 SQIVND (reference sequence). The full variable domain, rest sourced from reference TRBV19 and TRBJ1-2, is DGGITQSPKYLFRKEGQNVTLSCEQNLNHDAMYWYRQDPGQGLRLIYYSQIVNDFQKGDIAEGYSVSREKKESFPLTVTSAQKNPTAFYLCASSRNGYTFGSGTRLTVV.

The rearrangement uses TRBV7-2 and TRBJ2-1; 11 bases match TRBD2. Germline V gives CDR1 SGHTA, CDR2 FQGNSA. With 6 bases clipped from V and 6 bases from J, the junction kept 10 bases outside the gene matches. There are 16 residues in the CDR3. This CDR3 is CASRRTGTSGTNEQFF. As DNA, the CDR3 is TGTGCCAGCAGACGAACCGGGACTAGCGGAACCAATGAGCAGTTCTTC.

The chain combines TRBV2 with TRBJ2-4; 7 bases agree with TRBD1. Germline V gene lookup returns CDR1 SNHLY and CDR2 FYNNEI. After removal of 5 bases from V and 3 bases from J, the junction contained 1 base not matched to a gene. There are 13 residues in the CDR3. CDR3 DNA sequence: TGTGCCAGCAGTAGGGACAGCAAAAACATTCAGTACTTC. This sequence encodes CASSRDSKNIQYF.

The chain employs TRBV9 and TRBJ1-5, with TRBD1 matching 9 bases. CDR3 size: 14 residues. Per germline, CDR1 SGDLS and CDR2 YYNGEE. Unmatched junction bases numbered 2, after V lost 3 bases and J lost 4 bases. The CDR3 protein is CASSATGGNQPQHF. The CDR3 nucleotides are TGTGCCAGCAGCGCGACAGGGGGGAATCAGCCCCAGCATTTT.

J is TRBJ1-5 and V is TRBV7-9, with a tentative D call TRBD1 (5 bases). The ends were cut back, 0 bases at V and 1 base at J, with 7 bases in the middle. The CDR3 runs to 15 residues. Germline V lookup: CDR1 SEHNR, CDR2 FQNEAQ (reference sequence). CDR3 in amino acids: CASSLAAGSNQPQHF. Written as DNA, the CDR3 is TGTGCCAGCAGCTTAGCGGCAGGGAGCAATCAGCCCCAGCATTTT.

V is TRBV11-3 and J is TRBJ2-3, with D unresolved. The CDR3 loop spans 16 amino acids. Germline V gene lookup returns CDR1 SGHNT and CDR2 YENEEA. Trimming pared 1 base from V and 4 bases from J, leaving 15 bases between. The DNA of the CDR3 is TGTGCCAGCAGCTTAGGCACGGATATGAGCGCAGATACGCAGTATTTT. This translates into CASSLGTDMSADTQYF.

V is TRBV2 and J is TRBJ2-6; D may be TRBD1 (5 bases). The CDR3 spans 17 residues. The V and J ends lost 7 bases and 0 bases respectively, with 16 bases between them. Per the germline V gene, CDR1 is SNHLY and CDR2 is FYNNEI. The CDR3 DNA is TGTGCCAGCAAACCCAACCCAGGGTCCTCTGGGGCCAACGTCCTGACTTTC. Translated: CASKPNPGSSGANVLTF.

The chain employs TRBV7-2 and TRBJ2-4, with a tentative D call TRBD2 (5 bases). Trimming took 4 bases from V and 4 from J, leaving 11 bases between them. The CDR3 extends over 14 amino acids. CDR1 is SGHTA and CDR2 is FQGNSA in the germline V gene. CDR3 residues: CASSSSGGKNIQYF. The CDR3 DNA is TGTGCCAGCAGCTCCAGCGGTGGGAAAAACATTCAGTACTTC.

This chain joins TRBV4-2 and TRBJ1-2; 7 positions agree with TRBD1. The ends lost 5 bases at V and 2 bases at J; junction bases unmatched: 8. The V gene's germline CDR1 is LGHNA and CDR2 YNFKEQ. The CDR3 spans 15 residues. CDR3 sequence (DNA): TGTGCCAGCAGCACCTCAGGGGGAGTCAACTATGGCTACACCTTC. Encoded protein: CASSTSGGVNYGYTF.

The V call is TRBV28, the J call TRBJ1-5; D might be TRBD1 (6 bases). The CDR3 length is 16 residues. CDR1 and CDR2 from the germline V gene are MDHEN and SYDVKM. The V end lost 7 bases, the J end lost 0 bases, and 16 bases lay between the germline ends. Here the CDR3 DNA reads TGTGCCAGCACTCGGGACACCCGATATAGCAATCAGCCCCAGCATTTT. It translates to CASTRDTRYSNQPQHF. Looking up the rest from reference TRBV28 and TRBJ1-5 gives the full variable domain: DVKVTQSSRYLVKRTGEKVFLECVQDMDHENMFWYRQDPGLGLRLIYFSYDVKMKEKGDIPEGYSVSREKKERFSLILESASTNQTSMYLCASTRDTRYSNQPQHFGDGTRLSIL.

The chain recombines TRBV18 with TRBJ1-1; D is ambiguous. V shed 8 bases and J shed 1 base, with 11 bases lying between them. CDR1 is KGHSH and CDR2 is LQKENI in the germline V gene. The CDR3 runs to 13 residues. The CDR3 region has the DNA TGTGCCAGCATAGGGCAGGCGAACACTGAAGCTTTCTTT. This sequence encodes CASIGQANTEAFF.

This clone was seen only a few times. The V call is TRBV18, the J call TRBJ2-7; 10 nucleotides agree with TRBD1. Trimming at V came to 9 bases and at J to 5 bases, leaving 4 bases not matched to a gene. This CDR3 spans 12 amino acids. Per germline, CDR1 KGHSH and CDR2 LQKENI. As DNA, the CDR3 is TGTGCCAGTTCAGGACAGGGGGACGAGCAGTACTTC. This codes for CASSGQGDEQYF.

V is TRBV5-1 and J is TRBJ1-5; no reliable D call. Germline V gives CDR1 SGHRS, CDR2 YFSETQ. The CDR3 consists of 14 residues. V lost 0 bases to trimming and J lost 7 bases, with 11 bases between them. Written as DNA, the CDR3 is TGCGCCAGCAGCTTGGATGGGGATTACCAGCCCCAGCATTTT. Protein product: CASSLDGDYQPQHF.

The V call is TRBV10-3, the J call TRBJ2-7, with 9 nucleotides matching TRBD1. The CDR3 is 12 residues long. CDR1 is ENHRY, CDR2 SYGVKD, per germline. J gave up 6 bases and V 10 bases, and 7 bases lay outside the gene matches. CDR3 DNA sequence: TGTGCCACCGGGACAGGGAGGGCCGAGCAGTACTTC. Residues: CATGTGRAEQYF.

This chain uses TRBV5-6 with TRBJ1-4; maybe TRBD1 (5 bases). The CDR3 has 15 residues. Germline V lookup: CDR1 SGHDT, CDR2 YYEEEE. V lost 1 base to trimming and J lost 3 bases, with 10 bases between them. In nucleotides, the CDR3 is TGTGCCAGCAGCTTGCACGGGGCCTCTAATGAAAAACTGTTTTTT. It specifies CASSLHGASNEKLFF.